A selection of T cell receptor beta chains follows, all from one sample in a study of blood T cell repertoires in COVID-19. The repertoire was sequenced with immunoSEQ multiplex PCR; TCRdb's copy has only in-frame clones and lacks some. The table includes roughly 98,000 clones, approximately 80% detected once. Material for sequencing was peripheral blood. These receptors all come from a woman in her 70s with active or convalescent COVID-19. Both conserved end residues are part of each CDR3. Fields, in order: clone size, V gene, J gene, D gene, CDR3 protein, CDR3 DNA. A D gene is named only where the DNA matches it firmly. Clone sizes are given selectively: once, few, many, or a class where the clone is expanded.

few	TRBV5-4	TRBJ1-4	TRBD1	CASSSGTGEEKLFF	TGTGCCAGCAGCTCCGGGACAGGGGAAGAAAAACTGTTTTTT
few	TRBV11-2	TRBJ2-7	NA	CASSLGTSYEQYF	TGTGCCAGCAGCTTAGGAACTAGCTACGAGCAGTACTTC
NA	TRBV18	TRBJ2-7	TRBD2	CASSQQLAGPYEQYF	TGTGCCAGCTCACAGCAACTAGCGGGACCGTACGAGCAGTACTTC
NA	TRBV5-1	TRBJ2-5	TRBD1	CASSLGGGGQETQYF	TGCGCCAGCAGCTTGGGAGGGGGCGGCCAAGAGACCCAGTACTTC
few	TRBV6-1	TRBJ1-3	TRBD1	CASSERQGSIGNTIYF	TGTGCCAGCAGCGAACGACAGGGGTCTATAGGAAACACCATATATTTT
NA	TRBV18	TRBJ1-2	NA	CASSPARGYGYTF	TGTGCCAGCTCACCTGCTAGGGGCTATGGCTACACCTTC
NA	TRBV5-4	TRBJ2-7	TRBD1	CASSKAQGGIEQYF	TGTGCCAGCAGCAAGGCACAGGGGGGCATCGAGCAGTACTTC
NA	TRBV6-2/TRBV6-3	TRBJ2-4	TRBD2	CASSYSTGLAGGIAKNIQYF	TGTGCCAGCAGTTACTCGACCGGACTAGCGGGGGGAATAGCCAAAAACATTCAGTACTTC
once	TRBV28	TRBJ1-3	NA	CASSSISSLPGNTIYF	TGTGCCAGCAGTTCTATTTCCTCTCTCCCTGGAAACACCATATATTTT
NA	TRBV2	TRBJ1-1	NA	CASSGQENTEAFF	TGTGCCAGCAGTGGACAGGAGAACACTGAAGCTTTCTTT
once	TRBV10-3	TRBJ2-7	TRBD1	CAIKPGQGITQYF	TGTGCCATCAAGCCGGGACAGGGTATTACGCAGTACTTC
NA	TRBV28	TRBJ1-6	NA	CASSDTNSPLHF	TGTGCCAGCAGTGACACCAATTCACCCCTCCACTTT
NA	TRBV19	TRBJ2-7	TRBD1	CASSMTGQGRHEQYF	TGTGCCAGTAGTATGACCGGACAGGGGCGGCACGAGCAGTACTTC
NA	TRBV19	TRBJ2-2	NA	CASSIGQNTGELFF	TGTGCCAGTAGTATAGGTCAGAACACCGGGGAGCTGTTTTTT
once	TRBV3-1/TRBV3-2	TRBJ1-4	NA	CASSQGRAFNEKLFF	TGTGCCAGCAGCCAAGGGAGGGCCTTTAATGAAAAACTGTTTTTT
few	TRBV19	TRBJ1-5	TRBD1	CASSRPTGVYQPQHF	TGTGCCAGTAGCAGACCGACAGGGGTCTATCAGCCCCAGCATTTT
once	TRBV9	TRBJ1-2	TRBD1	CASSPRDSGGYTF	TGTGCCAGCAGCCCGAGGGACAGTGGGGGATATACCTTC
few	TRBV4-1	TRBJ1-1	NA	CASSPSGVRGGTEAFF	TGCGCCAGCAGCCCGTCGGGGGTTAGGGGTGGAACTGAAGCTTTCTTT
once	TRBV11-3	TRBJ2-7	TRBD1	CASSSGQEGKQYF	TGTGCCAGCAGCTCGGGACAGGAGGGAAAGCAGTACTTC
NA	TRBV6-5	TRBJ2-4	NA	CASSPLLGAKNIQYF	TGTGCCAGCAGTCCCCTACTAGGAGCCAAAAACATTCAGTACTTC
NA	TRBV7-9	TRBJ1-1	NA	CASSPKQVNTEAFF	TGTGCCAGCAGCCCCAAACAGGTGAACACTGAAGCTTTCTTT
NA	TRBV11-2	TRBJ1-1	NA	CASRHGGLGDTEAFF	TGTGCCAGCAGACACGGGGGACTTGGGGACACTGAAGCTTTCTTT
NA	TRBV6-5	TRBJ1-6	NA	CASSLTGIGNPPLHF	TGTGCCAGCAGTTTGACGGGGATCGGGAACCCACCCCTCCACTTT
once	TRBV6-5	TRBJ1-2	NA	CASRSGGRGYTF	TGTGCCAGCAGGTCCGGGGGTAGGGGCTACACCTTC
NA	TRBV4-1	TRBJ1-2	NA	CASSPGEAGGGTNYGYTF	TGCGCCAGCAGCCCTGGTGAGGCTGGGGGGGGAACTAACTATGGCTACACCTTC
NA	TRBV7-2	TRBJ2-2	TRBD1	CASRAGTGVHGELFF	TGTGCCAGCAGGGCCGGGACAGGGGTCCACGGGGAGCTGTTTTTT
once	TRBV19	TRBJ1-1	NA	CASSGAISYTEAFF	TGTGCCAGTAGTGGGGCCATATCTTACACTGAAGCTTTCTTT
NA	TRBV7-2	TRBJ1-2	TRBD1	CASSLDGQGAGYTF	TGTGCCAGCAGCTTAGATGGACAGGGGGCTGGCTACACCTTC
NA	TRBV10-3	TRBJ2-7	TRBD1	CAISESGTGGGSYEQYF	TGTGCCATCAGTGAGTCCGGGACAGGGGGAGGCTCCTACGAGCAGTACTTC
NA	TRBV20-1	TRBJ1-4	NA	CSARSLEKLFF	TGCAGTGCTAGATCCCTTGAAAAACTGTTTTTT
NA	TRBV28	TRBJ1-2	NA	CASSWGGTVTYGYTF	TGTGCCAGCAGTTGGGGCGGGACTGTGACCTATGGCTACACCTTC
NA	TRBV7-2	TRBJ2-7	NA	CASSADPTQSSYEQYF	TGTGCCAGCAGCGCCGACCCGACACAGAGTTCCTACGAGCAGTACTTC
NA	TRBV5-6	TRBJ2-7	NA	CASSLQVRQHSYEQYF	TGTGCCAGCAGTCTTCAAGTGAGGCAGCATTCCTACGAGCAGTACTTC
NA	TRBV2	TRBJ1-4	NA	CASSDRSEKLFF	TGTGCCAGCAGTGATCGGAGTGAAAAACTGTTTTTT
NA	TRBV5-5	TRBJ1-3	NA	CASSLAPDYSGNTIYF	TGTGCCAGCAGCTTGGCCCCAGACTACTCTGGAAACACCATATATTTT
NA	TRBV10-3	TRBJ1-2	TRBD1	CAISERARTGGVGYGYTF	TGTGCCATCAGTGAGCGCGCCAGGACAGGGGGCGTCGGCTATGGCTACACCTTC
NA	TRBV2	TRBJ1-2	TRBD1	CASGTDNYGYTF	TGTGCCAGCGGGACAGATAACTATGGCTACACCTTC
once	TRBV18	TRBJ1-3	TRBD1	CASAERTGSSGNTIYF	TGTGCCAGCGCGGAACGGACAGGGTCGTCTGGAAACACCATATATTTT
NA	TRBV15	TRBJ1-3	NA	CATSRDWGSSGNTIYF	TGTGCCACCAGCAGAGATTGGGGCAGCTCTGGAAACACCATATATTTT
NA	TRBV29-1	TRBJ1-2	TRBD1	CSVQEGQGKTGYTF	TGCAGCGTTCAGGAGGGACAGGGGAAGACTGGCTACACCTTC
NA	TRBV2	TRBJ1-5	TRBD1	CASSAGGESQPQHF	TGTGCCAGCAGTGCAGGGGGCGAATCACAGCCCCAGCATTTT
NA	TRBV29-1	TRBJ2-1	TRBD2	CSVEVWSGGLNEQFF	TGCAGCGTTGAGGTGTGGAGCGGGGGCCTCAATGAGCAGTTCTTC